This T cell receptor (beta chain) was observed in a study of OX40 agonist ivuxolimab in advanced cancers. Produced via immunoSEQ multiplex PCR; TCRdb's table is partial and in-frame only. The sample lists 55,000 to 65,000 clones; 80% to 95% were seen once. The TCR originated in an adult with an advanced solid tumor such as melanoma, head and neck, liver or kidney cancer. The specimen was CD4+ or CD8+ T cells sorted from blood, collected in a trial of the OX40 agonist ivuxolimab.

CDR3 in DNA: TGTGCCAGTAGTATAGATGGCAGCTCCTACGAGCAGTACTTC. The encoded protein is CASSIDGSSYEQYF. The V gene is TRBV19, the J gene TRBJ2-7; no clear D. CDR1 and CDR2 from the germline V gene are LNHDA and SQIVND (reference sequence). Between the trimmed V and J ends, which lost 0 bases and 0 bases, there was a span of 6 bases. This CDR3 spans 14 amino acids.